These 15 T cell receptor beta chains originate from one sample sequenced in a study of blood T cells in healthy people across ages. A second roughly 6 to 12 cycle PCR used barcoded and J-beta primers. One entry per CDR3 protein, called by TCRdb with MiXCR from the 5' RACE reads. Counted here are around 1.1 million distinct CDR3 sequences, around two fifths occurring once; the ten biggest clones make up over 10%. The sequencing sample was made of blood. The receptors here all came from a man younger than 35 in good health.

This clonotype was counted a few times. The J gene is TRBJ2-3, the V gene TRBV5-6; 8 nucleotides line up with TRBD2. There are 15 residues in the CDR3. The J segment lost 4 bases and the V segment lost 4 bases, leaving 8 bases of the junction unmatched. Germline CDR1 is SGHDT and CDR2 is YYEEEE. CDR3 in amino acids: CASSRITSGADTQYF. The CDR3 nucleotides read TGTGCCAGCAGCCGGATCACTAGCGGCGCAGATACGCAGTATTTT.

The CDR3 DNA reads as TGTGCCAGCAGCTTAGGATTTGACACCAGATCCTACAATGAGCAGTTCTTC. It translates to CASSLGFDTRSYNEQFF. This chain links TRBV7-2 with TRBJ2-1; D gene unclear. Germline CDR1 is SGHTA and CDR2 is FQGNSA. The V gene lost 1 base and the J gene lost 1 base, with 14 bases spanning the gap. This CDR3 is built from 17 residues.

In its sample, this clonotype was seen many times. The CDR3 nucleotides read TGTGCCACTCTCGGGACAGGGGGCCTTCCTAGCAGGGGTCGCAATGAGCAGTTCTTC. Its protein is CATLGTGGLPSRGRNEQFF. The rearrangement links TRBV6-2 or TRBV6-3 to TRBJ2-1, with TRBD1 identical over 12 bases. The CDR3 is 19 amino acids. The germline gives CDR1 MNHEY, CDR2 SVGEGT. V was clipped by 10 bases and J by 6 bases; unmatched bases: 22.

The genes are TRBV20-1 and TRBJ2-3; 9 positions agree with TRBD2. CDR1 and CDR2 from the germline V gene are DFQATT and SNEGSKA (reference sequence). Germline trimming cut 2 bases from V and 6 bases from J; bases unmatched to any gene: 9. This CDR3 region has 15 residues. This CDR3 reads CSARFRAGGTDTQYF. The CDR3 bases are TGCAGTGCTAGATTCCGAGCGGGGGGAACGGATACGCAGTATTTT.

This clonotype was counted only a few times. V usage is TRBV20-1 and J usage is TRBJ2-7, with D possibly TRBD2 on 5 matching bases. This CDR3 has 13 residues. V lost 3 bases and J 2 bases, leaving 11 bases between the germline ends. Germline V lookup: CDR1 DFQATT, CDR2 SNEGSKA (reference sequence). CDR3 amino acids: CSASARGTYEQYF. The DNA for the CDR3 is TGCAGTGCTAGCGCGAGAGGGACCTACGAGCAGTACTTC.

Comment on this clonotype: Its ends do not fully match the called genes, so a read error is possible. The chain has TRBV30 and TRBJ2-7, with D tentatively TRBD1 or TRBD2 (5 bases each). Germline-derived CDR1 and CDR2 are GTSNPN and SVGIG (reference sequence). The CDR3 totals 11 residues. The chain's CDR3 is CAGSRGYERYF. In nucleotides, the CDR3 is TGTGCCGGGAGTCGGGGCTACGAGCGGTACTTC.

This rearrangement joins TRBV12-3 or TRBV12-4 to TRBJ1-5; D uncertain. V was clipped by 3 bases and J by 3 bases, with 9 bases between them. CDR3 size: 14 residues. As DNA, the CDR3 is TGTGCCAGCAGTTTTAGCAGTACCAATCAGCCCCAGCATTTT. Encoded protein: CASSFSSTNQPQHF.

V and J are TRBV27 and TRBJ2-6; D may be TRBD1 (5 bases). Germline V gene lookup returns CDR1 MNHEY and CDR2 SMNVEV (reference sequence). The V end was cut by 2 bases, the J end by 0 bases, with 14 bases between. The CDR3 covers 18 residues. The CDR3 sequence is CASSLRFKDNSGANVLTF. The CDR3 DNA reads TGTGCCAGCAGTTTAAGGTTCAAGGACAACTCTGGGGCCAACGTCCTGACTTTC.

The rearrangement joins TRBV20-1 to TRBJ2-4; 11 bases map to TRBD2. The J call is doubtful: the DNA matches TRBJ2-7 better. The germline gives CDR1 DFQATT, CDR2 SNEGSKA (reference sequence). The CDR3 is 16 residues long. The CDR3 region has the DNA TGCAGTGCTAGAACTATACTAGCGGGGGACCTCTACGAGCAGTACTTC. Its protein is CSARTILAGDLYEQYF.

The genes are TRBV5-1 and TRBJ2-1; the D call may be TRBD1 or TRBD2 (6 bases each). Germline lookup yields CDR1 SGHRS and CDR2 YFSETQ. The CDR3 is made up of 13 amino acids. Trimming took off 4 bases at V and 8 bases at J, with 13 bases between the two ends. CDR3 sequence reads: CASSVDYRDEQFF. In nucleotides, the CDR3 is TGCGCCAGCAGCGTGGACTACAGGGATGAGCAGTTCTTC.

This rearrangement joins TRBV29-1 to TRBJ2-2; D remains unclear. Trimming left V 7 bases short and J 6 bases short, with 12 bases between. Germline values: CDR1 SQVTM, CDR2 ANQGSEA. The CDR3 extends over 12 amino acids. The CDR3 protein is CSATGPSGELFF. Here the CDR3 DNA reads TGCAGCGCAACGGGTCCTTCCGGGGAGCTGTTTTTT.

The chain joins TRBV20-1 to TRBJ1-2; D unresolved. V was pared by 5 bases and J by 3 bases, with 16 bases between. The CDR3 runs 14 residues. Germline CDR1 DFQATT, CDR2 SNEGSKA (reference sequence). The CDR3 DNA is TGCAGTGCTCTCCCCGTCGCAGACTACTATGGCTACACCTTC. This sequence encodes CSALPVADYYGYTF.

The chain joins TRBV4-1 to TRBJ2-2; D not resolved. Trimming removed 0 bases at V and 1 base at J, with 6 bases between. The CDR3 has 15 residues. Per the germline V gene, CDR1 is MGHRA and CDR2 is YSYEKL. CDR3 coding DNA: TGCGCCAGCAGCCAAGACGATCGGAACACCGGGGAGCTGTTTTTT. The encoded protein is CASSQDDRNTGELFF.

A few counts support this clonotype. The chain employs TRBV9 and TRBJ2-5; unclear D gene. The CDR3 runs to 13 residues. Trimming removed 4 bases from V and 4 bases from J, with 11 bases in between. The germline gives CDR1 SGDLS, CDR2 YYNGEE. The CDR3 region is CASSSYAGETQYF. For the CDR3, the DNA is TGTGCCAGCAGCTCCTATGCCGGAGAGACCCAGTACTTC.

CDR3 nucleotides: TGTGCCAGCAATACAGGGGAGGGAGTATGGGAGACCCAGTACTTC. Its protein is CASNTGEGVWETQYF. The chain recombines TRBV6-5 with TRBJ2-5, with D perhaps given as TRBD1 or TRBD2 (7 bases each). This CDR3 is built from 15 residues. Germline V gene sequence: CDR1 MNHEY, CDR2 SVGAGI. The V gene lost 7 bases and the J gene lost 5 bases, with 20 bases spanning the gap.